The 10 T cell receptor beta chains reported below all come from one sample, sequenced in a study of technical replicates of blood from a few donors. Assay used: immunoSEQ multiplex PCR; TCRdb lists only in-frame clones, some missing. In the table there are approximately 75,000 clones, approximately 97% of which are singletons. Sequenced: T cells isolated from PBMCs. The origin of the receptors is a human donor in good health.

The chain recombines TRBV11-1 with TRBJ2-1; 12 positions match TRBD2. The CDR3 spans 17 residues. Trimming cost V 4 bases and J 8 bases; bases outside gene matches: 12. Germline CDR1 and CDR2: SGHAT and FQDESV (reference sequence). In nucleotides, the CDR3 is TGTGCCAGCAGCTCCCACCTAGCGGGAGGGCCTGGGGATGAGCAGTTCTTC. This translates into CASSSHLAGGPGDEQFF.

The genes are TRBV6-1 and TRBJ1-1; 8 bases fit TRBD1. Per germline, CDR1 MNHNS and CDR2 SASEGT. V shed 3 bases, J shed 8 bases, and the junction held 11 bases outside the gene matches. The CDR3 has 15 amino acids. The CDR3, as DNA: TGTGCCAGCAGTGAGACCCAGGGGGCGCGAGGCGAAGCTTTCTTT. Translating it yields CASSETQGARGEAFF.

This chain joins TRBV13 and TRBJ2-7, with D hard to call. This CDR3 spans 15 amino acids. Germline CDR1 and CDR2: PRHDT and FYEKMQ (reference sequence). V lost 5 bases and J 5 bases, leaving 19 bases between the germline ends. The CDR3 DNA reads as TGTGCCAGCAGCCCCCTAGGTTCGGGTTTCCACGAGCAGTACTTC. Its protein product is CASSPLGSGFHEQYF.

J is TRBJ2-1 and V is TRBV29-1, with 10 bases that match TRBD2. The CDR3 sequence is 13 residues long. V lost 6 bases, J lost 6 bases, and 5 bases stayed unmatched. Germline CDR1 reads SQVTM; CDR2 reads ANQGSEA. The CDR3 sequence is CSVKTSGRNEQFF. For the CDR3, the DNA is TGCAGCGTCAAGACTAGCGGGCGCAATGAGCAGTTCTTC.

The chain joins TRBV14 to TRBJ2-1; D is unclear. Per the germline V gene, CDR1 is SGHDN and CDR2 is FVKESK. The CDR3 spans 15 residues. Trimming took off 2 bases at V and 0 bases at J, with 8 bases between the two ends. The CDR3 DNA follows: TGTGCCAGCAGCCAAATCCCAGGCTCCTACAATGAGCAGTTCTTC. It specifies CASSQIPGSYNEQFF.

This clone has just one count. The chain employs TRBV6-4 and TRBJ1-4; maybe TRBD1 (6 bases). V shed 4 bases and J shed 3 bases, with 15 bases lying between them. The CDR3 runs 16 residues. From germline, CDR1 is MRHNA and CDR2 SNTAGT. The chain's CDR3 is CASSGSPGAANEKLFF. The CDR3 DNA is TGTGCCAGCAGTGGATCCCCAGGGGCGGCTAATGAAAAACTGTTTTTT.

This chain joins TRBV7-2 and TRBJ2-5; possibly TRBD1 for D (6 bases). V dropped 3 bases and J dropped 5 bases, with 13 bases sitting between them. Germline assignment: CDR1 SGHTA and CDR2 FQGNSA. The CDR3 sequence is 14 residues long. The CDR3 nucleotides read TGTGCCAGCAGCTTTCCAGGGCAGGGGGAGACCCAGTACTTC. The encoded protein is CASSFPGQGETQYF.

The chain couples TRBV7-2 to TRBJ1-2; tentative D call: TRBD1 (6 bases). The CDR3 loop spans 14 amino acids. CDR1 and CDR2 from the germline V gene are SGHTA and FQGNSA. V lost 1 base and J lost 9, with 15 bases in between. The CDR3 reads CASSLGGTNQRYTF. In nucleotides, the CDR3 is TGTGCCAGCAGCTTAGGGGGGACAAACCAACGCTACACCTTC.

J is TRBJ2-3 and V is TRBV19; weak D call: TRBD1 (5 bases). Per germline, CDR1 LNHDA and CDR2 SQIVND (reference sequence). V was pared by 3 bases and J by 0 bases, with 7 bases between. The CDR3 runs 14 residues. CDR3 nucleotides: TGTGCCAGTAGTATCACAGGAAGCACAGATACGCAGTATTTT. This codes for CASSITGSTDTQYF.

V usage is TRBV30 and J usage is TRBJ2-7; possible D gene TRBD2, 5 bases. Trimming removed 2 bases at V and 4 bases at J, with 9 bases between. CDR1 and CDR2 from the germline V gene are GTSNPN and SVGIG (reference sequence). This CDR3 spans 12 amino acids. The CDR3 spells CAWSYGDYEQYF. CDR3 coding DNA: TGTGCCTGGAGTTACGGGGATTACGAGCAGTACTTC.